This entry lists 3 T cell receptor beta chains sequenced from one sample in a study of beta chain features in type 1 diabetes. The sequenced template was cDNA made from the entire isolated RNA. TCRdb's copy holds only in-frame clones and misses some; the assay was immunoSEQ multiplex PCR. The profile shows 900,000 or so clones, 17% of them singletons. Specimen: naive CD4+ T cells from blood. These receptors were obtained from a woman in her late teens or twenties in good health.

This clone was seen a few times. The chain carries TRBV6-5 and TRBJ1-3, with a weak D call TRBD1 (6 bases). This CDR3 has 14 amino acids. CDR1 and CDR2 (germline): MNHEY, SVGAGI. Trimming pared 2 bases from V and 2 bases from J, leaving 7 bases between. Here the CDR3 DNA reads TGTGCCAGCAGTTACGGGACACCTGGAAACACCATATATTTT. It specifies CASSYGTPGNTIYF.

This clone has more than one count but fewer than ten. V is TRBV6-1 and J is TRBJ2-1; the D gene is possibly TRBD2 (5 bases). The CDR3 is 13 residues long. Germline V lookup: CDR1 MNHNS, CDR2 SASEGT. V lost 5 bases and J lost 4, with 9 bases in between. The CDR3 DNA sequence: TGTGCCAGCAGTTTGGACTCTTACAATGAGCAGTTCTTC. As protein: CASSLDSYNEQFF.

The chain joins TRBV5-1 to TRBJ1-1; TRBD1 is a possible D gene (6 bases). Germline loops: CDR1 SGHRS, CDR2 YFSETQ. This CDR3 region has 13 residues. With 2 bases removed from V and 4 bases from J, the gap between germline ends came to 9 bases. CDR3: CASSLQGFTEAFF. The CDR3 bases are TGCGCCAGCAGCTTACAGGGTTTCACTGAAGCTTTCTTT.